This T cell receptor (beta chain) was captured in a study of T cell responses to AZD1222 COVID-19 vaccine. The CDR3 contains 13 residues. V lost 3 bases, J lost 6 bases, and 8 bases lay in between. In germline, CDR1 is SNHLY, CDR2 FYNNEI. Pooling was applied to second doses at about 4 or about 12 weeks. This clone came up once. The antigen remains unidentified. Using immunoSEQ multiplex PCR, the repertoire was profiled, and TCRdb retains in-frame clones only, with some absent. The sample gives 110,000 or so clones, around 88% of which show up once; about 6.8% is in the top ten. Overall study findings and caveats: Repertoires in all cases were sampled only once the peak T cell response had passed. Baseline seropositives among AZD1222 recipients totaled only five or six.

This chain uses TRBV2 with TRBJ2-2, with D possibly being TRBD1 (5 bases). The TCR was taken from an adult who received the AZD1222 COVID-19 vaccine. The sequencing here drew on peripheral blood, taken 28 days after the second AZD1222 dose. DNA of the CDR3: TGTGCCAGCAGTGAGCAGGGATCCGGGGAGCTGTTTTTT. Translating gives CASSEQGSGELFF.